This entry lists 28 T cell receptor beta chains sequenced from one sample in a study of blood T cell repertoires in COVID-19. The data were produced by immunoSEQ multiplex PCR, yet TCRdb's version contains in-frame clones alone and is incomplete. Among 310,000 or so clones, around 90% were seen once, and the ten largest hold roughly 8.9%. Sequenced: peripheral blood. These receptor sequences come from a young man with COVID-19, enrolled during active disease.

The J gene is TRBJ2-3, the V gene TRBV4-1; a weak D match, TRBD1 (5 bases). V dropped 6 bases and J dropped 2 bases, with 15 bases sitting between them. Per the germline V gene, CDR1 is MGHRA and CDR2 is YSYEKL. The CDR3 loop spans 15 amino acids. DNA for the CDR3: TGCGCCAGCAGTCCAGGGCCAACCTCCACAGATACGCAGTATTTT. Residues: CASSPGPTSTDTQYF.

The chain's CDR3 is CASSYGRDDFF. CDR3 DNA: TGTGCCAGCAGTTATGGCAGGGATGATTTCTTT. The chain uses TRBV6-6 and TRBJ1-1, with a possible D match to TRBD1 (5 bases). Trimming cost V 3 bases and J 13 bases, with 12 bases left between them. Per germline, CDR1 MNHNY and CDR2 SVGAGI (reference sequence). The CDR3 loop spans 11 amino acids.

V gene TRBV27 combines with J gene TRBJ2-7; 14 bases map to TRBD2. This CDR3 is 15 amino acids long. Germline V CDR1 and CDR2: MNHEY, SMNVEV (reference sequence). V lost 8 bases, J lost 4 bases, and 7 bases stayed unmatched. The CDR3 loop is CASQSRTSGRYEQYF. As DNA, the CDR3 is TGTGCCAGCCAATCTAGGACTAGCGGGAGGTACGAGCAGTACTTC.

The CDR3 DNA sequence: TGTGCCAGCAGCTTGAGGGCACCCGGACTAGCGGGAGCCTCCTACGAGCAGTACTTC. Encoded protein: CASSLRAPGLAGASYEQYF. This chain links TRBV5-8 with TRBJ2-7; 13 bases map to TRBD2. The CDR3 spans 19 residues. Germline loops: CDR1 SGHTS, CDR2 YDEGEE. The V segment lost 1 base and the J segment 0 bases; nucleotides outside the gene matches: 10.

The genes are TRBV7-2 and TRBJ2-1, with 8 bases matching TRBD1. The CDR3 contains 17 residues. CDR1 SGHTA and CDR2 FQGNSA come from the germline V gene. J was trimmed by 9 bases and V by 1 base; bases with no gene match: 14. CDR3 bases: TGTGCCAGCAGCTTAGTCCCTCGGACAGGGCGGAGTGGTGAGCAGTTCTTC. Its protein product is CASSLVPRTGRSGEQFF.

This clone was counted many times. The J gene is TRBJ1-6, the V gene TRBV9; 9 positions agree with TRBD1. CDR1 and CDR2 from the germline V gene are SGDLS and YYNGEE. The CDR3 spans 15 residues. Unmatched junction bases numbered 9, after V lost 4 bases and J lost 10 bases. In DNA, the CDR3 is TGTGCCAGCAGCCCGCGGACAGGGGTAGGGTCACCCCTCCACTTT. Encoded protein: CASSPRTGVGSPLHF.

This clone has just a few counts. V and J are TRBV18 and TRBJ1-5; D remains unclear. The CDR3 runs to 15 residues. V lost 2 bases and J 5 bases, leaving 13 bases between the germline ends. Germline V gene lookup returns CDR1 KGHSH and CDR2 LQKENI. CDR3 region: CASSPSAFTYQPQHF. The CDR3 DNA reads as TGTGCCAGCTCACCAAGTGCGTTTACCTATCAGCCCCAGCATTTT.

V and J are TRBV5-1 and TRBJ1-1; 8 bases match TRBD1. V gave up 3 bases and J gave up 3 bases; unmatched junction bases: 4. Germline lookup yields CDR1 SGHRS and CDR2 YFSETQ. The CDR3 is made up of 14 amino acids. In DNA, the CDR3 is TGCGCCAGCAGCTCCCAGGGGGCGTACACTGAAGCTTTCTTT. Its translation: CASSSQGAYTEAFF.

This chain links TRBV10-3 with TRBJ2-2; D might be TRBD2 (6 bases). This CDR3 is built from 21 residues. Germline V gene sequence: CDR1 ENHRY, CDR2 SYGVKD. V dropped 6 bases and J dropped 4 bases, with 33 bases sitting between them. CDR3 sequence reads: CAIRNTGTPPGVDGLTGELFF. CDR3 DNA sequence: TGTGCCATCAGAAATACCGGGACTCCCCCGGGCGTAGACGGCCTCACCGGGGAGCTGTTTTTT.

The V and J genes are TRBV4-2 and TRBJ2-6, with D possibly TRBD1 on 5 matching bases. V dropped 0 bases and J dropped 0 bases, with 12 bases sitting between them. This CDR3 region has 18 residues. The germline gives CDR1 LGHNA, CDR2 YNFKEQ. The CDR3 sequence: CASSQDAGLLSGANVLTF. DNA for the CDR3: TGTGCCAGCAGCCAAGATGCAGGGCTCCTCTCTGGGGCCAACGTCCTGACTTTC.

This clone was seen a single time. This chain joins TRBV6-6 and TRBJ2-7, with D possibly matching TRBD2 (5 bases). Germline V lookup: CDR1 MNHNY, CDR2 SVGAGI (reference sequence). Trimming cost V 5 bases and J 2 bases, with 19 bases left between them. CDR3 length: 16 residues. For the CDR3, the DNA is TGTGCCAGCAGTCGATCGGCGGGTCTACTACCCTACGAGCAGTACTTC. It is translated as CASSRSAGLLPYEQYF.

This rearrangement joins TRBV5-6 to TRBJ2-7; the match to TRBD2 covers 8 bases. The CDR3 runs 14 residues. V trimming: 0 bases; J trimming: 4 bases; junction bases outside the gene matches: 3. Germline V gives CDR1 SGHDT, CDR2 YYEEEE. CDR3 sequence: CASSLAGGIYEQYF. CDR3 coding DNA: TGTGCCAGCAGCTTGGCGGGAGGGATATACGAGCAGTACTTC.

The CDR3 nucleotides read TGTGCCAGCAGCGGGACAGGGTCAGGAAACACCATATATTTT. Protein product: CASSGTGSGNTIYF. The chain carries TRBV11-2 and TRBJ1-3, with TRBD1 identical over 9 bases. The germline V gene encodes CDR1 SGHAT and CDR2 FQNNGV. This CDR3 contains 14 residues. Trimming took 5 bases from V and 4 from J; bases not matched to a gene: 3.

The chain's CDR3 is CASSVSLQETQYF. In DNA, the CDR3 is TGTGCCAGCAGCGTTAGCTTACAAGAGACCCAGTACTTC. V gene TRBV9 combines with J gene TRBJ2-5; D is ambiguous. The V gene's germline CDR1 is SGDLS and CDR2 YYNGEE. The CDR3 has 13 residues. V shed 2 bases and J shed 2 bases, with 7 bases lying between them.

The CDR3: CASSLGRGEETQYF. The DNA of the CDR3 is TGCGCCAGCAGCTTGGGAAGGGGTGAAGAGACCCAGTACTTC. This chain joins TRBV5-1 and TRBJ2-5, with D perhaps matching TRBD1 (5 bases). The germline gives CDR1 SGHRS, CDR2 YFSETQ. CDR3 length equals 14 residues. V was trimmed by 0 bases and J by 3 bases, leaving 9 bases between them.

This clone was seen only once. V and J are TRBV7-9 and TRBJ2-1; 11 bases are shared with TRBD2. The length of the CDR3 is 15 residues. Germline V gene data show CDR1 as SEHNR and CDR2 as FQNEAQ (reference sequence). Trimming cost V 5 bases and J 10 bases; bases outside gene matches: 10. CDR3 bases: TGTGCCAGCAGCCTGGGACTAGCGGAACTTTCGGAGCAGTTCTTC. Translating gives CASSLGLAELSEQFF.

The V call is TRBV7-9, the J call TRBJ1-5, with TRBD1 identical over 9 bases. CDR3 length: 13 residues. Germline V gene sequence: CDR1 SEHNR, CDR2 FQNEAQ (reference sequence). With 4 bases clipped from V and 7 bases from J, the junction kept 2 bases outside the gene matches. The CDR3 loop reads CASSWTGDQPQHF. The CDR3 nucleotides are TGTGCCAGCAGCTGGACAGGGGACCAGCCCCAGCATTTT.

The chain joins TRBV24-1 to TRBJ2-1; D is perhaps TRBD2 (5 bases). From germline, CDR1 is KGHDR and CDR2 SFDVKD. The V gene lost 12 bases and the J gene lost 9 bases, with 17 bases spanning the gap. The CDR3 sequence is 12 residues long. This chain's CDR3 is CASQNLRGEQFF. The CDR3 DNA reads TGTGCCTCTCAAAACCTCCGGGGTGAGCAGTTCTTC.

This chain uses TRBV25-1 with TRBJ2-7; D is possibly TRBD2 (5 bases). Between the trimmed V and J ends, which lost 5 bases and 1 base, there was a span of 12 bases. This CDR3 is built from 14 residues. CDR1 MGHDK and CDR2 SYGVNS come from the germline V gene. CDR3 in DNA: TGTGCCAGCAGTAGGCTAGCTGGTTCCTACGAGCAGTACTTC. Translated: CASSRLAGSYEQYF.

This sequence joins TRBV7-7 and TRBJ1-2; 8 bases match TRBD1. The CDR3 is 14 residues long. J was trimmed by 6 bases and V by 1 base; bases with no gene match: 4. From germline, CDR1 is SSHAT and CDR2 FNYEAQ (reference sequence). The CDR3 loop reads CASSLDGQGNGYTF. The CDR3 DNA reads as TGTGCCAGCAGCTTAGATGGACAGGGAAATGGCTACACCTTC. Combining the CDR3 with reference TRBV7-7 and TRBJ1-2 gives the whole variable domain GAGVSQSPRYKVTKRGQDVTLRCDPISSHATLYWYQQALGQGPEFLTYFNYEAQPDKSGLPSDRFSAERPEGSISTLTIQRTEQRDSAMYRCASSLDGQGNGYTFGSGTRLTVV.

The CDR3 DNA reads TGTGCCAGTAGTATAGGTACAGGGGGTAGACGGTTCTTC. This gives the protein CASSIGTGGRRFF. The chain carries TRBV19 and TRBJ2-1; 8 positions agree with TRBD1. Germline V gives CDR1 LNHDA, CDR2 SQIVND (reference sequence). This CDR3 comprises 13 residues. V was clipped by 1 base and J by 15 bases; unmatched bases: 8.

The genes are TRBV6-5 and TRBJ2-7; D might be TRBD1 (5 bases). Germline CDR1 MNHEY, CDR2 SVGAGI. This CDR3 contains 16 residues. The V gene lost 0 bases and the J gene lost 1 base, with 13 bases spanning the gap. CDR3 sequence reads: CASSYSHRISSYEQYF. The CDR3 DNA reads TGTGCCAGCAGTTACTCGCACAGGATCTCTTCCTACGAGCAGTACTTC.

This clone showed up just a few times. The chain recombines TRBV27 with TRBJ2-1; the match to TRBD1 covers 7 bases. With 5 bases clipped from V and 10 bases from J, the junction kept 11 bases outside the gene matches. This CDR3 is built from 14 residues. The germline gives CDR1 MNHEY, CDR2 SMNVEV (reference sequence). In DNA form, the CDR3 reads TGTGCCAGCAGTCCTATGACAGGGAAGGTGGAGCAGTTCTTC. This sequence encodes CASSPMTGKVEQFF.

This chain uses TRBV28 with TRBJ2-1, with D perhaps TRBD1 (6 bases). Germline loops: CDR1 MDHEN, CDR2 SYDVKM. CDR3 length: 17 residues. The ends were cut back, 6 bases at V and 5 bases at J, with 23 bases in the middle. The CDR3 region has the DNA TGTGCCAGCAGCCCGGGGACATTTCCCGAGTCCGACAATGAGCAGTTCTTC. This translates into CASSPGTFPESDNEQFF.

V is TRBV15 and J is TRBJ1-2; perhaps TRBD1 as D (5 bases). Germline-derived CDR1 and CDR2 are LNHNV and YYDKDF (reference sequence). Between the trimmed V and J ends, which lost 0 bases and 7 bases, there was a span of 15 bases. This CDR3 region has 15 residues. The CDR3 DNA reads TGTGCCACCAGCAGAGATAAGTTCGGGACTAGTGGCTACACCTTC. As protein: CATSRDKFGTSGYTF. Full variable domain (outside the CDR3, taken from reference TRBV15 and TRBJ1-2): DAMVIQNPRYQVTQFGKPVTLSCSQTLNHNVMYWYQQKSSQAPKLLFHYYDKDFNNEADTPDNFQSRRPNTSFCFLDIRSPGLGDTAMYLCATSRDKFGTSGYTFGSGTRLTVV.

The chain links TRBV28 to TRBJ2-7, with a weak D call TRBD1 (7 bases). Trimming pared 0 bases from V and 7 bases from J, leaving 10 bases between. This CDR3 comprises 13 residues. The germline V gene encodes CDR1 MDHEN and CDR2 SYDVKM. This CDR3 is CASSLWAGGEQYF. The DNA of the CDR3 is TGTGCCAGCAGTTTATGGGCAGGGGGGGAGCAGTACTTC.

J is TRBJ2-7 and V is TRBV2; 8 bases map to TRBD1. The CDR3 contains 14 residues. Trimming at V came to 2 bases and at J to 4 bases, leaving 4 bases not matched to a gene. Germline loops: CDR1 SNHLY, CDR2 FYNNEI. CDR3 residues: CASSEQGAVYEQYF. The DNA for the CDR3 is TGTGCCAGCAGTGAACAGGGGGCGGTATACGAGCAGTACTTC. Full variable domain (remainder filled in from reference TRBV2 and TRBJ2-7): EPEVTQTPSHQVTQMGQEVILRCVPISNHLYFYWYRQILGQKVEFLVSFYNNEISEKSEIFDDQFSVERPDGSNFTLKIRSTKLEDSAMYFCASSEQGAVYEQYFGPGTRLTVT.

This chain connects TRBV5-4 to TRBJ2-1, with a weak D call TRBD2 (6 bases). CDR1 is SGHNT and CDR2 is YYREEE in the germline V gene (reference sequence). V was shortened by 4 bases and J by 7 bases, with 9 bases between the two germline ends. This CDR3 contains 12 residues. CDR3 residues: CASSRRGNEQFF. The CDR3, as DNA: TGTGCCAGCAGCCGGAGGGGAAATGAGCAGTTCTTC.